This T cell receptor delta chain stems from a study of γδ T cells in repeated Plasmodium falciparum infection. In the study overall: Age- and gender-matched Australian children served as comparison for malaria-exposed Malian children. Four controlled malaria infections with P. falciparum NF54 spanned 500 to 650 days. Study results and limitations: Compared with Australian children, Malian Vdelta2-negative repertoires seemed more clonal, less diverse, less shared. One small rural Malian village, predominantly a single ethnic group, supplied the cohort.

TCRdb re-called the multiplex PCR reads via CATT. Counted here are about 51,000 delta-chain clones, roughly 2% occurring once; the ten biggest clones make up roughly 25%. Vgamma9/Vdelta2+ and Vdelta2-negative gammadelta T cells were flow-sorted from PBMC for bulk sequencing. Many counts were recorded for this clone. What it binds is not known. Since a far larger clone is one base different, this is likely a read error. Other DNA sequences within the sample encode an identical CDR3. V was pared by 4 bases and J by 3 bases, with 30 bases between. The CDR3 runs 21 residues. Germline CDR1 is TSWWSYY and CDR2 is QGS.

Sequenced: gamma-delta T cells from blood. The TCR was taken from a pool of human donors (malaria-infected and uninfected, not separated). This chain uses TRDV1 with TRDJ2, with D possibly being TRDD3 (6 bases). Here the J gene was assigned by germline matching of the DNA, as TCRdb has none. Here the CDR3 reads CALGGRLLLFGGPKVTAQLFF. CDR3 nucleotides: TGTGCTCTTGGGGGTCGACTCCTATTGTTTGGGGGGCCGAAGGTGACAGCACAACTCTTCTTT.